This entry concerns a single TCR beta chain. The data were taken from a study of OX40 agonist ivuxolimab in advanced cancers. V lost 8 bases and J 0 bases, leaving 13 bases between the germline ends. There are 14 residues in the CDR3. CDR1 is SGHAT and CDR2 is FQNNGV in the germline V gene. Clones were sequenced by immunoSEQ multiplex PCR, and TCRdb holds only the in-frame ones, with some missing. This sample carries some 75,000 clones, about 85% of them seen once, and the ten largest clones take 3.1%. This clonotype was sampled from an adult with an advanced solid tumor such as melanoma, head and neck, liver or kidney cancer. V usage is TRBV11-2 and J usage is TRBJ1-1; D possibly corresponds to TRBD1 (5 bases). The material sequenced was CD4+ or CD8+ T cells sorted from blood, taken in a trial of the OX40 agonist ivuxolimab. The CDR3 coding sequence is TGTGCCAGCGCTCGCTGGGGGTTGAACACTGAAGCTTTCTTT. Residues: CASARWGLNTEAFF. The full variable domain, with the rest looked up from reference TRBV11-2 and TRBJ1-1, is EAGVAQSPRYKIIEKRQSVAFWCNPISGHATLYWYQQILGQGPKLLIQFQNNGVVDDSQLPKDRFSAERLKGVDSTLKIQPAKLEDSAVYLCASARWGLNTEAFFGQGTRLTVV.